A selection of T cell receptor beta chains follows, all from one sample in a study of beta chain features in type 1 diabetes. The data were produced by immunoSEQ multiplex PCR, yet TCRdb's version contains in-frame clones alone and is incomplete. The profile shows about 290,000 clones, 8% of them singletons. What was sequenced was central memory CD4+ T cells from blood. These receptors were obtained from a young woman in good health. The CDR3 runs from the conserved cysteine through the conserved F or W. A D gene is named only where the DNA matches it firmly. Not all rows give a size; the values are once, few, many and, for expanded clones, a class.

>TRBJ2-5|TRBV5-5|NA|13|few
TGTGCCAGCAGCTTGGGTAGGGAAGAGACCCAGTACTTC
CASSLGREETQYF
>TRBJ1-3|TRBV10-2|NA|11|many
TGCGCCAGCGCCTCTGGAAACACCATATATTTT
CASASGNTIYF
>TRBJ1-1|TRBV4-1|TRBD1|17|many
TGCGCCAGCAGCCAAGTTCCCTTGGACAGGGGGCGAGACGAAGCTTTCTTT
CASSQVPLDRGRDEAFF
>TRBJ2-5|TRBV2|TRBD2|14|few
TGTGCCAGCAGTGATAGGAGCGGGGGAGAGACCCAGTACTTC
CASSDRSGGETQYF
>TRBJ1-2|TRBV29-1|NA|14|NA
TGCAGCGTTGGGGATACAGGGTACAACTATGGCTACACCTTC
CSVGDTGYNYGYTF
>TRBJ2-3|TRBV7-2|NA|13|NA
TGTGCCAGCAGCCCATCGACAGAAGGGACGCAGTATTTT
CASSPSTEGTQYF
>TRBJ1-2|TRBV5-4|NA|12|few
TGTGCCAGCAATCGGTGGGGGGGTGGCTACACCTTC
CASNRWGGGYTF
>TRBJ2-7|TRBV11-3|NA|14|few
TGTGCCAGCAGCTTAGAAGGCGAAGTGTACGAGCAGTACTTC
CASSLEGEVYEQYF
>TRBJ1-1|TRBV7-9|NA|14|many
TGTGCCAGCAGCCCTCAACACGCGAACACTGAAGCTTTCTTT
CASSPQHANTEAFF
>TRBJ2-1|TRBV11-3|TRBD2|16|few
TGTGCCAGCAGCTTCCGAGCGGGAGTAGGGTCTAATGAGCAGTTCTTC
CASSFRAGVGSNEQFF
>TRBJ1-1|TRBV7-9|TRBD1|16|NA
TGTGCCAGCAGCTCGTCTTTAGGGGGCCAAAACACTGAAGCTTTCTTT
CASSSSLGGQNTEAFF
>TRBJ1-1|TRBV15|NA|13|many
TGTGCCACCAGCATTCAGAAAAACACTGAAGCTTTCTTT
CATSIQKNTEAFF
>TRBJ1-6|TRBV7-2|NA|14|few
TGTGCCAGCAGCCCCGGGACAAGAAATTCACCCCTCCACTTT
CASSPGTRNSPLHF
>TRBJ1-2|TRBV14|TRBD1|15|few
TGTGCCAGCAGCGCCCTGACAGGGGACAACTATGGCTACACCTTC
CASSALTGDNYGYTF
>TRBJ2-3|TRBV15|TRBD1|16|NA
TGTGCCACCAGCAGACCCCCGGGACAGGGCACAGATACGCAGTATTTT
CATSRPPGQGTDTQYF
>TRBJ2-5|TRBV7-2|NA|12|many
TGTGCCAGCAGCTTAGCCGGGGAGACCCAGTACTTC
CASSLAGETQYF
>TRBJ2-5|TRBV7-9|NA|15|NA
TGTGCCAGCAGCTTAGTGACGGCTGGGGGAGAGACCCAGTACTTC
CASSLVTAGGETQYF
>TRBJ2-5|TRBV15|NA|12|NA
TGTGCCACCAGCAGGAGGGGTGAGACCCAGTACTTC
CATSRRGETQYF
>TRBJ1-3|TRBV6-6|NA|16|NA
TGTGCCAGCAGTTACGGGACTTCGAACACTGGAAACACCATATATTTT
CASSYGTSNTGNTIYF
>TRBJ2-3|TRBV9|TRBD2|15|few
TGTGCCAGCAGCCCACGCCTAGCGGGGGAAGATACGCAGTATTTT
CASSPRLAGEDTQYF
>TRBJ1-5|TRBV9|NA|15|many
TGTGCCAGCAGCGTAGGTCTCGACAGAGATCAGCCCCAGCATTTT
CASSVGLDRDQPQHF
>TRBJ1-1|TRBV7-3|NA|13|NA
TGTGCCAGCAGCCTGACTCGGACGGCTGAAGCTTTCTTT
CASSLTRTAEAFF
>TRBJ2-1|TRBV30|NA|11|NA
TGTGCCTGGAGTGCCTCCAATGAGCAGTTCTTC
CAWSASNEQFF
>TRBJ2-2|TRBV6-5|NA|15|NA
TGTGCCAGCAGTTCCTTGTACGGGAACACCGGGGAGCTGTTTTTT
CASSSLYGNTGELFF
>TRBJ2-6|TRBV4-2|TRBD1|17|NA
TGTGCCAGCAGCCGGGACAGGGGAAACTCTGGGGCCAACGTCCTGACTTTC
CASSRDRGNSGANVLTF
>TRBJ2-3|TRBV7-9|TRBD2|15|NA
TGTGCCAGCAGCACCGGGACTAGCGGGGGTAGGGCGCAGTATTTT
CASSTGTSGGRAQYF
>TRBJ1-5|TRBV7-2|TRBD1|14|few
TGTGCCAGCAGCCGACAGGGAGAACTTCAGCCCCAGCATTTT
CASSRQGELQPQHF